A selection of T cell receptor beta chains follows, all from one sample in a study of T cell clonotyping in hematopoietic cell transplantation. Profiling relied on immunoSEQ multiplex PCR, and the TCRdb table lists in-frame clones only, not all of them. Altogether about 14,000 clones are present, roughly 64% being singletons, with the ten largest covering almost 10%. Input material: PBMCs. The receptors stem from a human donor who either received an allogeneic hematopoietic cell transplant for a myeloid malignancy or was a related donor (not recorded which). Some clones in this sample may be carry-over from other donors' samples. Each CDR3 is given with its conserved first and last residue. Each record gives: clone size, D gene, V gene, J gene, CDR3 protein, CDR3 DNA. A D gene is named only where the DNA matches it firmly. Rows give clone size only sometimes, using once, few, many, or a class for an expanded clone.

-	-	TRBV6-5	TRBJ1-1	CASSYTTVMNTEAFF	TGTGCCAGCAGTTACACGACAGTTATGAACACTGAAGCTTTCTTT
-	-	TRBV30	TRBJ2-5	CACQKGGQETQYF	TGTGCCTGCCAGAAGGGGGGCCAAGAGACCCAGTACTTC
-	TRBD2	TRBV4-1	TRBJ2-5	CASSQTSVETQYF	TGCGCCAGCAGCCAAACTAGCGTAGAGACCCAGTACTTC
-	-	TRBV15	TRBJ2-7	CATSRETEQYF	TGTGCCACCAGCAGAGAGACCGAGCAGTACTTC
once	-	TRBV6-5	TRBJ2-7	CASRRGKDEQYF	TGTGCCAGCAGAAGGGGGAAGGACGAGCAGTACTTC
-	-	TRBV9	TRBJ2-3	CASSVALRSTDTQYF	TGTGCCAGCAGCGTAGCATTGCGGAGCACAGATACGCAGTATTTT
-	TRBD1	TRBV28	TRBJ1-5	CASSPNRQGDQPQHF	TGTGCCAGCAGTCCCAACAGACAGGGTGATCAGCCCCAGCATTTT
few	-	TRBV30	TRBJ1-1	CAWSAGGTEAFF	TGTGCCTGGAGTGCGGGAGGCACTGAAGCTTTCTTT
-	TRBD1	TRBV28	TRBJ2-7	CASSGRAGGMDEQYF	TGTGCCAGCAGCGGTAGGGCAGGGGGCATGGACGAGCAGTACTTC
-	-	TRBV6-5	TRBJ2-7	CASRHRDSYEQYF	TGTGCCAGCAGGCACAGGGACTCCTACGAGCAGTACTTC
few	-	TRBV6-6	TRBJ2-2	CASSPGTINTGELFF	TGTGCCAGCAGCCCCGGGACGATTAACACCGGGGAGCTGTTTTTT
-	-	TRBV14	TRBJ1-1	CASSLTEMAEAFF	TGTGCCAGCAGCCTAACAGAAATGGCTGAAGCTTTCTTT
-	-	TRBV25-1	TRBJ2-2	CASSVSIGELFF	TGTGCCAGCAGTGTTTCAATCGGGGAGCTGTTTTTT
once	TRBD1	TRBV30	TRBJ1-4	CAWSVPRDRAAKLFF	TGTGCCTGGAGTGTACCCCGGGACAGGGCCGCAAAACTGTTTTTT
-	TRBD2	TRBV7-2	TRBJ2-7	CASSPGTSGRAKEQYF	TGTGCCAGCAGCCCCGGGACTAGCGGGAGGGCTAAGGAGCAGTACTTC
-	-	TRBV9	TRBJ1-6	CASSVGVTGREPLHF	TGTGCCAGCAGCGTAGGGGTGACCGGTCGTGAGCCCCTCCACTTT
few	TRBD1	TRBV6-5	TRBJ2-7	CASSYGGTGSYEQYF	TGTGCCAGCAGTTACGGGGGGACAGGGAGCTACGAGCAGTACTTC
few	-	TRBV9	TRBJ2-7	CASSVTGSTYEQYF	TGTGCCAGCAGCGTCACCGGTTCAACCTACGAGCAGTACTTC
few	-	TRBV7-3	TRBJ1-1	CASSGLSANTEAFF	TGTGCCAGCAGTGGGCTTTCGGCGAACACTGAAGCTTTCTTT
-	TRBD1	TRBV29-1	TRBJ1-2	CSVIPDRVDGYTF	TGCAGCGTTATTCCCGACAGGGTTGATGGCTACACCTTC
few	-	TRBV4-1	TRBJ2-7	CASSQDPRGATKGTEQYF	TGCGCCAGCAGCCAAGATCCACGGGGGGCCACCAAGGGGACCGAGCAGTACTTC
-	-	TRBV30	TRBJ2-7	CAWDGGTWGEQYF	TGTGCCTGGGATGGAGGGACTTGGGGCGAGCAGTACTTC
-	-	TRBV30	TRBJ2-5	CAWSVMGGQYF	TGTGCCTGGAGTGTAATGGGGGGCCAGTACTTC
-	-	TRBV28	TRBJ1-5	CASKEEDGGNQPQHF	TGTGCCAGCAAGGAAGAGGACGGAGGTAATCAGCCCCAGCATTTT
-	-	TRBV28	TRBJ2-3	CASYQGGRTDTQYF	TGTGCCAGCTATCAGGGAGGAAGAACAGATACGCAGTATTTT
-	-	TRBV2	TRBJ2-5	CASRLGETQYF	TGTGCCAGCAGACTAGGGGAGACCCAGTACTTC
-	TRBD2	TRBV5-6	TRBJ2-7	CASSLVSLSGGRDEQYF	TGTGCCAGCAGCTTAGTGAGTCTTAGCGGGGGGCGGGACGAGCAGTACTTC
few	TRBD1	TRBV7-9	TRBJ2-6	CASSQPGQGVSGANVLTF	TGTGCCAGCAGCCAACCGGGACAGGGGGTCTCTGGGGCCAACGTCCTGACTTTC
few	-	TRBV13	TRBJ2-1	CASSLGWENEQFF	TGTGCCAGCAGCTTAGGTTGGGAAAATGAGCAGTTCTTC
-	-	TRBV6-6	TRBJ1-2	CASSYSRDAPYGYTF	TGTGCCAGCAGTTACTCCCGGGACGCCCCTTATGGCTACACCTTC
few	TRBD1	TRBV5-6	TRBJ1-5	CASSKGQGARNQPQHF	TGTGCCAGCAGCAAGGGACAGGGGGCTCGCAATCAGCCCCAGCATTTT
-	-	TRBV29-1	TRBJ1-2	CSVTQAGANYGYTF	TGCAGCGTGACCCAGGCAGGGGCAAACTATGGCTACACCTTC
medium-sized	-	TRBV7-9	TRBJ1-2	CASSLAPEDLNYGYTF	TGTGCCAGCAGCTTAGCGCCAGAGGATCTTAACTATGGCTACACCTTC
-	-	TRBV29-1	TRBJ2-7	CSCVGPQGKGYEQYF	TGCAGCTGTGTGGGACCTCAGGGGAAAGGATACGAGCAGTACTTC
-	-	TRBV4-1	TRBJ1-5	CASSQQETSNQPQHF	TGCGCCAGCAGCCAACAAGAGACAAGCAATCAGCCCCAGCATTTT
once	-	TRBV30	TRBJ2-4	CAWRQQGLGIQYF	TGTGCCTGGAGGCAACAGGGACTCGGCATTCAGTACTTC
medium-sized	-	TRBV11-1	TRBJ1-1	CASSLRNRDTEAFF	TGTGCCAGCAGCTTAAGAAACAGGGACACTGAAGCTTTCTTT
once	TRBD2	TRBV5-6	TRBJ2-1	CASSFTSGRIFYNEQFF	TGTGCCAGCAGCTTTACTAGCGGGAGGATTTTCTACAATGAGCAGTTCTTC
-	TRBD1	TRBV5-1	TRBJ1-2	CASSPDRGQSGYTF	TGCGCCAGCAGCCCGGACAGGGGGCAAAGTGGCTACACCTTC
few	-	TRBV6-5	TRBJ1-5	CASSYFSQPQHF	TGTGCCAGCAGTTACTTTAGTCAGCCCCAGCATTTT
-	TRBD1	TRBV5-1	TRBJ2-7	CASNRGQGTSYEQYF	TGCGCCAGCAACCGTGGACAGGGAACGTCCTACGAGCAGTACTTC
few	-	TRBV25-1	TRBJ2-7	CASSAFGSPNYEQYF	TGTGCCAGCAGTGCATTTGGGTCACCCAACTACGAGCAGTACTTC
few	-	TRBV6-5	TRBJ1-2	CASTSKVEGNYGYTF	TGTGCCAGCACTTCCAAGGTGGAGGGTAACTATGGCTACACCTTC
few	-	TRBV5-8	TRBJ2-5	CASSFSRMVTQYF	TGTGCCAGCAGCTTCTCTAGGATGGTTACCCAGTACTTC
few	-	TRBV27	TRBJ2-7	CASSLFSREYEQYF	TGTGCCAGCAGTTTATTCTCCAGGGAGTACGAGCAGTACTTC
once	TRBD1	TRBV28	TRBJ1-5	CASLDRGVNQPQHF	TGTGCCAGCCTGGACAGGGGCGTAAATCAGCCCCAGCATTTT
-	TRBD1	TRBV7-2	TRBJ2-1	CASSLWDRAQNEQFF	TGTGCCAGCAGCTTGTGGGACAGGGCCCAAAATGAGCAGTTCTTC
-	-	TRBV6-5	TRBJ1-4	CASSYDPGGSEKLFF	TGTGCCAGCAGTTACGATCCGGGGGGAAGTGAAAAACTGTTTTTT